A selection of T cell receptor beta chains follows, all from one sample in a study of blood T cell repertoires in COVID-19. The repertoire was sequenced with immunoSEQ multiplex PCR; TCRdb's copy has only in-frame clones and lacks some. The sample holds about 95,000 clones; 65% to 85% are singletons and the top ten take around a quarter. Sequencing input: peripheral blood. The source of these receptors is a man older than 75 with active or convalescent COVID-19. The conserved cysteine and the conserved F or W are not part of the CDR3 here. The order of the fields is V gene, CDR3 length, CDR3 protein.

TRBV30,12,AWAWGGLGEKLF
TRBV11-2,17,ASSEYGQGVPKTSETQY
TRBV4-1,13,ASSHPGIAGQPQH
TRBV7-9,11,ASTLLPIGEAF
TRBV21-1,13,ASSKYRVFPGELF
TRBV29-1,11,SASDSADTEAF
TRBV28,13,ASSRKAGGVNTQY
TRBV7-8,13,ASSPTGTTRSPLH
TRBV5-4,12,ASSPPGNTGELF
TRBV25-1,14,ASSEVRGYGANVLT
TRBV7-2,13,ASSATGVSSYEQY
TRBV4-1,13,ASSQGQGVNYGYT
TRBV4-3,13,ASSQSTGVGTEAF
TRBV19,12,ASSRTRSVYGYT
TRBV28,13,ASSFPLGQLDGYT
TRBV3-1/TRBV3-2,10,ASSQPGVTQY
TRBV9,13,ASSVGAGGGETQY
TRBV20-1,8,SASLEGQY
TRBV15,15,ATSRETAVSGANVLT
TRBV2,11,ASRLQGSQPQH
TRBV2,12,ASSGAGGSNEQF
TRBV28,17,ASSLLPMDSIIFQETQY
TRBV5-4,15,ASSTERDRATKNIQY
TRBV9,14,ASSRTGAAFNSPLH